Listed below are T cell receptor beta chains from one sample, sequenced in a study of T cell repertoires in cytomegalovirus infection. TCRdb reanalysed the reads using MiXCR and keeps one entry per CDR3 protein. The sample holds about 330,000 distinct CDR3 sequences, about 34% seen once. Antigen specificity for these receptors is unknown. Specimen: cultured PBMCs, collected from culture after CMV antigen stimulation. Receptors originate from a human donor in good health (CMV status not recorded). Some clones in this sample may be carry-over from other donors' samples. CDR3s include the opening cysteine and the closing phenylalanine or tryptophan. Fields, in order: clone size, V gene, J gene, CDR3 protein. Clone size is stated in some rows and not others, as once, few, many or a class when expanded.

once	TRBV12-3/TRBV12-4	TRBJ2-1	CASSLVLGDYEPKEQFF
few	TRBV6-2/TRBV6-3	TRBJ1-2	CASSYTNHLNYGYTF
.	TRBV10-3	TRBJ2-7	CAISEGTSNRGNEQYF
.	TRBV12-3/TRBV12-4	TRBJ2-1	CASRRTARGLAGGTYNEQFF
.	TRBV2	TRBJ2-3	CASSGGGGRTDTQYF
.	TRBV16	TRBJ1-2	CASSQSTGRAYGYTF
.	TRBV9	TRBJ1-6	CASSTRLRDTPLHF
.	TRBV10-3	TRBJ2-7	CAISPTGAYEQYF
.	TRBV5-1	TRBJ2-1	CASMPGGTSGQDEQFF
.	TRBV27	TRBJ1-4	CASSLQGRGEKLFF
.	TRBV6-5	TRBJ2-3	CASSYYNTDTQYF
few	TRBV4-2	TRBJ2-1	CASSQDTSGRIGQFF
.	TRBV7-2	TRBJ2-3	CASSAGGGPTDTQYF
.	TRBV30	TRBJ1-6	CAWSAGDPLHF
few	TRBV4-1	TRBJ2-1	CASSQEVMAGEGPFF
.	TRBV20-1	TRBJ1-1	CSLAGRAHTEAFF
few	TRBV28	TRBJ1-2	CASSGAAGLHGYTF
many	TRBV28	TRBJ1-6	CASSLAGVNSPLHF
few	TRBV11-2	TRBJ1-3	CASSTALVAGNTIYF
many	TRBV19	TRBJ2-2	CASSMGGDTGELFF
.	TRBV7-9	TRBJ2-1	CASSLALLAGGSSYNEQFF
few	TRBV10-3	TRBJ2-1	CAISDYFLAGGGSNEQFF
.	TRBV19	TRBJ1-1	CASSPLPGRTENTEAFF
few	TRBV29-1	TRBJ1-1	CSAHPGQDEAFF
few	TRBV24-1	TRBJ1-2	CATSDSTAYGYTF
once	TRBV7-2	TRBJ1-2	CASSLAETGGNYGYTF
.	TRBV19	TRBJ2-1	CASSDQFSIPEQFF
few	TRBV12-3/TRBV12-4	TRBJ2-1	CASSLGLAGDGEQFF
few	TRBV12-3/TRBV12-4	TRBJ2-7	CASKPDLHSYEQYF
.	TRBV20-1	TRBJ1-2	CSARELYGYTF
few	TRBV6-2/TRBV6-3	TRBJ1-1	CASSRDTYTEAFF
many	TRBV4-1	TRBJ2-1	CASSREGLASYNEQFF
many	TRBV12-3/TRBV12-4	TRBJ2-5	CASSVIAGDFQETQYF
.	TRBV7-9	TRBJ1-1	CASSSYGVTEAFF
many	TRBV4-3	TRBJ2-7	CASSRLGSLHEQYF
few	TRBV4-1	TRBJ1-1	CASSQGGWNTEAFF
few	TRBV6-2/TRBV6-3	TRBJ2-1	CASSYSQLAGGYEQFF
.	TRBV5-4	TRBJ2-1	CASSSGTNSYNEQFF
.	TRBV4-1	TRBJ1-1	CVSSLDRGYTEAFF
many	TRBV7-9	TRBJ1-1	CASSPARPGVGTEAFF
once	TRBV30	TRBJ1-3	CAWRRATPGNTIYF
.	TRBV29-1	TRBJ2-4	CSVLFRTGGRGKNIQYF
many	TRBV7-2	TRBJ2-3	CASSFRPSNNPTNTQYF
.	TRBV2	TRBJ2-3	CASSEAGAGAFTDTQYF
few	TRBV11-1	TRBJ2-5	CASSPGWRRETQYF
.	TRBV12-3/TRBV12-4	TRBJ1-6	CATRVSSYNSPLHF
.	TRBV27	TRBJ1-4	CASRRGEKLFF
.	TRBV29-1	TRBJ2-1	CSGGGGINEQFF
many	TRBV7-2	TRBJ2-1	CASRLGTSGRLQFF
.	TRBV7-6	TRBJ2-7	CASSTTGTSGSYEQYF
few	TRBV6-1	TRBJ2-1	CASIRSGGAYNEQFF
few	TRBV6-5	TRBJ2-5	CASRATGQETQYF
many	TRBV20-1	TRBJ2-3	CSAIGVAGSTDTQYF
few	TRBV6-2/TRBV6-3	TRBJ2-1	CASRPGGNSYNEQFF
.	TRBV27	TRBJ2-1	CARPIYREREASGNEQFF
.	TRBV20-1	TRBJ1-2	CSASVTTPYGYTF
once	TRBV4-3	TRBJ2-2	CASSQLVGTGELFF
few	TRBV12-3/TRBV12-4	TRBJ1-2	CASSLGTGGAGYGYTF
.	TRBV7-2	TRBJ2-5	CASSRGPGETQYF